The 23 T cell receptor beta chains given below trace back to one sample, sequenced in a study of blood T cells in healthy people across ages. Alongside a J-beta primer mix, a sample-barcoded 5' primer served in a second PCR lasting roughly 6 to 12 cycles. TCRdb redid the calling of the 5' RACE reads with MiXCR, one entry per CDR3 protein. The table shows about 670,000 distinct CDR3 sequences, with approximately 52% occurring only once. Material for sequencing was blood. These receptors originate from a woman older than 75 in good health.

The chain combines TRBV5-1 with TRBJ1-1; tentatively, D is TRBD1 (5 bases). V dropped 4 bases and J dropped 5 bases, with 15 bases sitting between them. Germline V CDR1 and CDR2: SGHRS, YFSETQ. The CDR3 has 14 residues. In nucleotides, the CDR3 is TGCGCCAGCAGCCTCTACGGGGGTGGGACTGAAGCTTTCTTT. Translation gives CASSLYGGGTEAFF.

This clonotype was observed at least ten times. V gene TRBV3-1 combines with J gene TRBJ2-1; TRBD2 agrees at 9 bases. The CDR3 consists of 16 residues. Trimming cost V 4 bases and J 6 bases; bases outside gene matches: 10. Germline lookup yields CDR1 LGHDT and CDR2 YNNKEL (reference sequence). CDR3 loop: CASSPWDAGGRNEQFF. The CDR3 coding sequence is TGTGCCAGCAGCCCATGGGACGCGGGGGGGCGCAATGAGCAGTTCTTC.

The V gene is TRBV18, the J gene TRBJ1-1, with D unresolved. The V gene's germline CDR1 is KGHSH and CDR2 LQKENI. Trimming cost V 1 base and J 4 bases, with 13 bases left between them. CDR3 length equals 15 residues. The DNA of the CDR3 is TGTGCCAGCTCACCACGGACGGGGAAAGGCACTGAAGCTTTCTTT. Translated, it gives CASSPRTGKGTEAFF.

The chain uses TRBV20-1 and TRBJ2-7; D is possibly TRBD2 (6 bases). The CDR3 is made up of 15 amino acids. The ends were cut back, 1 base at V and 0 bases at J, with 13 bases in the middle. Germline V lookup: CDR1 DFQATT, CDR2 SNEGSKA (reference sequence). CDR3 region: CSARVRLASSYEQYF. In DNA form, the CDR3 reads TGCAGTGCTAGAGTGCGGCTAGCGAGCTCCTACGAGCAGTACTTC.

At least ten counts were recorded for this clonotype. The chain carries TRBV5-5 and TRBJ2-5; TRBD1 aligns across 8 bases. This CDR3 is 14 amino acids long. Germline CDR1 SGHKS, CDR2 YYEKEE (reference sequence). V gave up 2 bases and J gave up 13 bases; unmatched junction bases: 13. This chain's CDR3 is CASSLASGTGEMYF. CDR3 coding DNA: TGTGCCAGCAGCTTAGCGAGTGGGACAGGCGAGATGTACTTC.

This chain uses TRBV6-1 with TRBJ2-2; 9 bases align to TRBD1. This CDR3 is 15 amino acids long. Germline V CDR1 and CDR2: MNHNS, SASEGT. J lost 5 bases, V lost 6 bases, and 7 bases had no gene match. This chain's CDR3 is CASRNTGGWTGELFF. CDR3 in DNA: TGTGCCAGCAGGAACACAGGGGGCTGGACCGGGGAGCTGTTTTTT.

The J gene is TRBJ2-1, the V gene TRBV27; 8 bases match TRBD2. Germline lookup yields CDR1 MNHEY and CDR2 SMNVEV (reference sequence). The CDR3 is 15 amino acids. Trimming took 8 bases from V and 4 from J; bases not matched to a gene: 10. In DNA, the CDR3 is TGTGCCAGCGCCGACGGGACTAGTGTGTACAATGAGCAGTTCTTC. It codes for CASADGTSVYNEQFF.

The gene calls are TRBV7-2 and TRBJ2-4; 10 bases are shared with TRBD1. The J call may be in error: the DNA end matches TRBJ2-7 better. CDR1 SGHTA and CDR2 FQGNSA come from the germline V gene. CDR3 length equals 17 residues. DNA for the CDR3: TGTGCCAGCAGCGGAAACCGACAGGGGGCGGCGTTCTACGAGCAGTACTTC. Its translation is CASSGNRQGAAFYEQYF.

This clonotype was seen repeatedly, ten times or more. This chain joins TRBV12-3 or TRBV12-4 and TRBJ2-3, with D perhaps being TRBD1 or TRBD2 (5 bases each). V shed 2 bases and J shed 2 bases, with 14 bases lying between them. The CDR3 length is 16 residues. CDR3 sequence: CASSLTGRLTTDTQYF. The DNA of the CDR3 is TGTGCCAGCAGTTTAACGGGACGCCTCACCACAGATACGCAGTATTTT.

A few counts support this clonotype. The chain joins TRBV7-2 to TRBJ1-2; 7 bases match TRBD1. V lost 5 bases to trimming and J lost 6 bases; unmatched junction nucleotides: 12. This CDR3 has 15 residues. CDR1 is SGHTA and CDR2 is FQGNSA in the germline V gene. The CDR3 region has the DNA TGTGCCAGCAGCCTCACGAGAGACAGGGCGGATGGCTACACCTTC. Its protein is CASSLTRDRADGYTF.

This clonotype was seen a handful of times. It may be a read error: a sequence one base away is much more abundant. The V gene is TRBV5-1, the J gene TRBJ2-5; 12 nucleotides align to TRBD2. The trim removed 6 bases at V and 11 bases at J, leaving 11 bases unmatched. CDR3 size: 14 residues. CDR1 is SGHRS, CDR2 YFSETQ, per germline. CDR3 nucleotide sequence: TGCGCCAGCACCAGGACTAGCGGGAACAATGAGCAGTACTTC. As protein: CASTRTSGNNEQYF.

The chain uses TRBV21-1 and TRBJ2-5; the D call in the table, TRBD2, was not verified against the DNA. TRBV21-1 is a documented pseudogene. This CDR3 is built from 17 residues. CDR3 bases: TGTGCCAGCAACAAAGCGCAGGAGGCCCCTTTTGCTTGGTCCCAGTACTTC. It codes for CASNKAQEAPFAWSQYF.

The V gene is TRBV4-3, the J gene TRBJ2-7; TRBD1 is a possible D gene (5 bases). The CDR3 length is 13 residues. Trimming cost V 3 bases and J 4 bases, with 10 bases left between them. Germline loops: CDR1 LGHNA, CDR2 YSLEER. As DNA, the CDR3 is TGCGCCAGCAGCCAGACTCAGGGTTACGAGCAGTACTTC. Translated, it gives CASSQTQGYEQYF.

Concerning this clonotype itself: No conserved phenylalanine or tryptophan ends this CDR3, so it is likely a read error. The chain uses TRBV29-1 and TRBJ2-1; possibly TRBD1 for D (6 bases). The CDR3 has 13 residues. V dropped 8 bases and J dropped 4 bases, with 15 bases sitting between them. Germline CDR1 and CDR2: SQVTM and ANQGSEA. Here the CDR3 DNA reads TGCAGCTTCCTTAGGACAGATTACAATGAGCAGTTCTAC. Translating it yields CSFLRTDYNEQFY.

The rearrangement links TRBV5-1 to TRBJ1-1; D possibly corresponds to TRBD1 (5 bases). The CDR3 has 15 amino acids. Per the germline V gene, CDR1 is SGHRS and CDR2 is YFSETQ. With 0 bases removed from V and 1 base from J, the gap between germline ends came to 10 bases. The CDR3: CASSLVGTENTEAFF. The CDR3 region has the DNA TGCGCCAGCAGCTTGGTCGGGACGGAGAACACTGAAGCTTTCTTT. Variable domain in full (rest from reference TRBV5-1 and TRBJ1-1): KAGVTQTPRYLIKTRGQQVTLSCSPISGHRSVSWYQQTPGQGLQFLFEYFSETQRNKGNFPGRFSGRQFSNSRSEMNVSTLELGDSALYLCASSLVGTENTEAFFGQGTRLTVV.

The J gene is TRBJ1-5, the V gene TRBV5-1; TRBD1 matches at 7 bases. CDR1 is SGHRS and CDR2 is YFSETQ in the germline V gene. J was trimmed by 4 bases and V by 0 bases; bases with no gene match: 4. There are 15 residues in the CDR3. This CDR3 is CASSLEGQFNQPQHF. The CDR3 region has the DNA TGCGCCAGCAGCTTGGAGGGACAGTTTAATCAGCCCCAGCATTTT.

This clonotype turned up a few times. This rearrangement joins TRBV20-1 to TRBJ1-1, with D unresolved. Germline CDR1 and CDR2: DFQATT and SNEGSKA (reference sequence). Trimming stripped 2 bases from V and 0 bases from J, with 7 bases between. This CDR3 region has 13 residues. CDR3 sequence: CSARNTMNTEAFF. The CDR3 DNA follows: TGCAGTGCTAGAAACACGATGAACACTGAAGCTTTCTTT.

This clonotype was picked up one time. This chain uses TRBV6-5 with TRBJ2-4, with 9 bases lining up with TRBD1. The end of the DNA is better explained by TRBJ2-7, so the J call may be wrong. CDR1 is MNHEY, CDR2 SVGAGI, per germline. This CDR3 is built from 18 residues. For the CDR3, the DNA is TGTGCCAGCAGTTACGACTATCTGGGAGGACAGGGGAGGAACGAGCAGTACTTC. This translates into CASSYDYLGGQGRNEQYF.

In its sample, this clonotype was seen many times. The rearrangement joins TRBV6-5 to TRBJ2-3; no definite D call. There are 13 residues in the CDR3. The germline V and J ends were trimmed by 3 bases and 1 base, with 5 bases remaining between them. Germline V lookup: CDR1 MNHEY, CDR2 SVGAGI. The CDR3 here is CASSYPGTDTQYF. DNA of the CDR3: TGTGCCAGCAGTTATCCGGGCACAGATACGCAGTATTTT.

This chain's CDR3 is CSVLAGGAYEQYF. CDR3 in DNA: TGCAGCGTATTAGCGGGAGGGGCCTACGAGCAGTACTTC. V gene TRBV29-1 combines with J gene TRBJ2-7; the match to TRBD2 covers 11 bases. The V segment lost 6 bases and the J segment 2 bases; nucleotides outside the gene matches: 3. The CDR3 spans 13 residues. Germline V lookup: CDR1 SQVTM, CDR2 ANQGSEA.

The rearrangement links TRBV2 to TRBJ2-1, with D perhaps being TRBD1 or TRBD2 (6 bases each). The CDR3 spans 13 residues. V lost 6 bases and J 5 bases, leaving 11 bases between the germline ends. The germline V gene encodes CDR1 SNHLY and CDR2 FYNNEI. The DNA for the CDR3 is TGTGCCAGCAGACAGGGACTGGACAATGAGCAGTTCTTC. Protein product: CASRQGLDNEQFF.

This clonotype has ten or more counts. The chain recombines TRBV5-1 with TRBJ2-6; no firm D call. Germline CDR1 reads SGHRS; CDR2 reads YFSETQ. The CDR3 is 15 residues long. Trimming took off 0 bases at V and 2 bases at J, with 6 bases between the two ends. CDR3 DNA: TGCGCCAGCAGCTTGGTGGCAACTGGGGCCAACGTCCTGACTTTC. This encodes CASSLVATGANVLTF.

The CDR3 nucleotides read TGTGCCAGCAGGAAAAGACTAGCGGGGTCCTACAATGAGCAGTTCTTC. Translation: CASRKRLAGSYNEQFF. This chain connects TRBV2 to TRBJ2-1; 11 positions agree with TRBD2. Germline V CDR1 and CDR2: SNHLY, FYNNEI. The CDR3 runs to 16 residues. V shed 6 bases, J shed 1 base, and the junction held 5 bases outside the gene matches.